This is a list of T cell receptor beta chains from one sample in a study of CD8+ T cells in alopecia areata. Sequencing used immunoSEQ multiplex PCR; TCRdb keeps in-frame clones, though not all of them. Among 69,000 or so clones listed, 55% to 65% were seen once. The sequences come from CD8+ T cells sorted from blood, collected at week 0. These receptors were collected from a human donor with alopecia areata. Each CDR3 is given with its conserved first and last residue. A D gene is named only where the DNA matches it firmly. A row's size may be missing; if present it is once, few, many or a size class.

NA	TRBV30	TRBJ2-1	TRBD2	TGTGCCTGGAGTGTCACCGGACTAGCGGGAGGGTACAATGAGCAGTTCTTC	CAWSVTGLAGGYNEQFF
NA	TRBV5-1	TRBJ2-7	NA	TGCGCCAGCAGCTCTGGATGGGCGGGGAGTATCCACGAGCAGTACTTC	CASSSGWAGSIHEQYF
NA	TRBV28	TRBJ2-1	NA	TGTGCCAGCAGTAAGTGGGATCACAATGAGCAGTTCTTC	CASSKWDHNEQFF
NA	TRBV13	TRBJ1-2	NA	TGTGCCAGCAGCTTAGGTGGTATGGGGCCGGCGGATGGCTACACCTTC	CASSLGGMGPADGYTF
NA	TRBV10-2	TRBJ2-5	TRBD2	TGCGCCAGCAGTGAGAGCGGGGGGCAAGAGACCCAGTACTTC	CASSESGGQETQYF
NA	TRBV29-1	TRBJ1-1	NA	TGCAGCGTCTCAACCCTCGACCCTGAAGCTTTCTTT	CSVSTLDPEAFF
NA	TRBV7-2	TRBJ2-1	TRBD1	TGTGCCAGCAGCCAAGTGGGACAGGGTCCCTACAATGAGCAGTTCTTC	CASSQVGQGPYNEQFF
NA	TRBV7-2	TRBJ1-3	NA	TGTGCCAGCAAGGGTCTAAGTGGAAACACCATATATTTT	CASKGLSGNTIYF
NA	TRBV7-9	TRBJ2-5	NA	TGTGCCAGCAGCTTCCAAGAGACCCAGTACTTC	CASSFQETQYF
NA	TRBV27	TRBJ2-1	TRBD2	TGTGCCAGCAGCCAAACTAGCGGGGGTTACAATGAGCAGTTCTTC	CASSQTSGGYNEQFF
few	TRBV13	TRBJ1-1	NA	TGTGCCAGCAGGGTCGGGGGCACTGAAGCTTTCTTT	CASRVGGTEAFF
NA	TRBV27	TRBJ2-7	NA	TGTGCCAGCAGTTTAGGGTGGCCGAACTACGAGCAGTACTTC	CASSLGWPNYEQYF
few	TRBV30	TRBJ1-2	TRBD1	TGTGCCTGGAGCCAAGGGACAGCTAACTATGGCTACACCTTC	CAWSQGTANYGYTF
NA	TRBV2	TRBJ2-5	TRBD1	TGTGCCAGCAGTTACAGGGGAGTAGAGACCCAGTACTTC	CASSYRGVETQYF
many	TRBV5-6	TRBJ1-4	TRBD1	TGTGCCAGCAGCTTGGGTCGGACAGGAGCTTCAACTAATGAAAAACTGTTTTTT	CASSLGRTGASTNEKLFF
once	TRBV11-2	TRBJ2-7	NA	TGTGCCAGCAGCTTAGCGCTGGGGAGCTCCTACGAGCAGTACTTC	CASSLALGSSYEQYF
NA	TRBV29-1	TRBJ2-2	TRBD2	TGCAGCGCGAGGACTAGCGGGGCAAACACCGGGGAGCTGTTTTTT	CSARTSGANTGELFF
few	TRBV7-2	TRBJ2-1	TRBD2	TGTGCCAGCAGCTGGATAGCGGGGGGGCCGTCCTACAATGAGCAGTTCTTC	CASSWIAGGPSYNEQFF
NA	TRBV25-1	TRBJ2-2	NA	TGTGCCAGCAGTGTGACCACCGGGGAGCTGTTTTTT	CASSVTTGELFF
few	TRBV29-1	TRBJ2-2	TRBD1	TGCAGCGTCGCCGATGAGAACAGGGGGCTTGACGGGGAGCTGTTTTTT	CSVADENRGLDGELFF
NA	TRBV7-6	TRBJ2-1	NA	TGTGCCAGCAGCGCGTTTGGTGGGGGCCCCAGCTCCTACAATGAGCAGTTCTTC	CASSAFGGGPSSYNEQFF
NA	TRBV18	TRBJ2-1	NA	TGTGCCAGCTCAGTCCGGGACTGGGACAATGAGCAGTTCTTC	CASSVRDWDNEQFF
NA	TRBV15	TRBJ2-5	NA	TGTGCCACCAGCAGGGCCGAGGGACCCCTGGAGACCCAGTACTTC	CATSRAEGPLETQYF
few	TRBV4-1	TRBJ2-3	TRBD2	TGCGCCAGCAGCCAAGAGGGGACTAGCGGGGTCCTTAGCACAGATACGCAGTATTTT	CASSQEGTSGVLSTDTQYF
NA	TRBV5-1	TRBJ2-7	NA	TGCGCCAGCAGCTTGGTCCCCTACGAGCAGTACTTC	CASSLVPYEQYF
NA	TRBV30	TRBJ2-1	NA	TGTGCCTGGAGTGTACTAATAGCTGGGGAGCAGTTCTTC	CAWSVLIAGEQFF
NA	TRBV5-6	TRBJ2-1	TRBD2	TGTGCCAGCAGCCCCAGCGGGGGGGGATACAATGAGCAGTTCTTC	CASSPSGGGYNEQFF
NA	TRBV28	TRBJ1-1	NA	TGTGCCAGCAGTTTGTCGGGGTCCTACACTGAAGCTTTCTTT	CASSLSGSYTEAFF
few	TRBV29-1	TRBJ2-1	TRBD2	TGCAGCGTTGAGGGCGGGAGCTCCTACAATGAGCAGTTCTTC	CSVEGGSSYNEQFF
NA	TRBV29-1	TRBJ1-2	NA	TGCAGCGTTGTTATCCCAGGGGAAAGCTATGGCTACACCTTC	CSVVIPGESYGYTF
NA	TRBV6-5	TRBJ2-5	NA	TGTGCCAGCAGTTACCTGGGCGCCATACAAGAGACCCAGTACTTC	CASSYLGAIQETQYF
few	TRBV7-9	TRBJ1-4	TRBD1	TGTGCCAGCAGCTCGACCCGGGACAGGGAAGAAAAACTGTTTTTT	CASSSTRDREEKLFF
few	TRBV7-9	TRBJ2-5	NA	TGTGCCAGCAGCCCCAGACTCGTAGAGACCCAGTACTTC	CASSPRLVETQYF
few	TRBV15	TRBJ1-2	TRBD1	TGTGCCACCAGCAGGACAGGGGAGGGCTACACCTTC	CATSRTGEGYTF
NA	TRBV29-1	TRBJ2-7	TRBD2	TGCAGCGTTGAAGAACTAGCGGGGGCCTTCTACGAGCAGTACTTC	CSVEELAGAFYEQYF
NA	TRBV9	TRBJ2-3	NA	TGTGCCAGCAGCGTAGACCCCCCAGATACGCAGTATTTT	CASSVDPPDTQYF
NA	TRBV11-2	TRBJ2-2	NA	TGTGCCAGCAGCCAAGGGAAGGGACTGTACACCGGGGAGCTGTTTTTT	CASSQGKGLYTGELFF
NA	TRBV27	TRBJ1-2	NA	TGTGCCAGCAGGGGGGACGACTATGGCTACACCTTC	CASRGDDYGYTF
NA	TRBV13	TRBJ2-7	NA	TGTGCCAGCAGCTTAGGACTCTACGAGCAGTACTTC	CASSLGLYEQYF
NA	TRBV4-1	TRBJ1-1	NA	TGCGCCAGCAGCCCCGGGGTAAACACTGAAGCTTTCTTT	CASSPGVNTEAFF
NA	TRBV6-6	TRBJ1-5	NA	TGTGCCAGCAGTTACGGGGAGATGGCCTATCAGCCCCAGCATTTT	CASSYGEMAYQPQHF
NA	TRBV27	TRBJ1-2	NA	TGTGCCAGCAGTTTATTGCCGCCGAATAACTATGGCTACACCTTC	CASSLLPPNNYGYTF
few	TRBV30	TRBJ1-4	TRBD1	TGTGCCTGGCAAGGACAGGGCGGTGAAAAACTGTTTTTT	CAWQGQGGEKLFF
many	TRBV9	TRBJ2-3	NA	TGTGCCAGCTCGACGGGAATAGATACGCAGTATTTT	CASSTGIDTQYF
once	TRBV13	TRBJ1-6	NA	TGTGCCAGCAGCTCCCAGGGGAGCTCCTATAATTCACCCCTCCACTTT	CASSSQGSSYNSPLHF
few	TRBV29-1	TRBJ2-5	NA	TGCAGCGTTGACGTAGTAGGGGATGAGACCCAGTACTTC	CSVDVVGDETQYF
NA	TRBV11-2	TRBJ2-3	NA	TGTGCCAGCAGCTTAGTGGAGACTAGCACAGATACGCAGTATTTT	CASSLVETSTDTQYF
NA	TRBV30	TRBJ2-1	TRBD1	TGTGCCTGGAGTGTAGGGACAGGGAACAATGAGCAGTTCTTC	CAWSVGTGNNEQFF
NA	TRBV30	TRBJ2-5	NA	TGTGCCTGGAGTGTTTCAGAGACCCAGTACTTC	CAWSVSETQYF
NA	TRBV5-6	TRBJ2-7	NA	TGTGCCAGCAGCTTTTTGGCGGACTACGAGCAGTACTTC	CASSFLADYEQYF
NA	TRBV19	TRBJ2-4	TRBD2	TGTGCCAGTACCGACGAACCTTGGACTAGCGACATGAACATTCAGTACTTC	CASTDEPWTSDMNIQYF
NA	TRBV9	TRBJ2-7	NA	TGTGCCAGCAGTCAAGTGGGGGACTCAACCTACGAGCAGTACTTC	CASSQVGDSTYEQYF
NA	TRBV4-3	TRBJ2-5	TRBD2	TGCGCCAGCAGCCAAGATCGGGGGGGGTTGGAGACCCAGTACTTC	CASSQDRGGLETQYF
NA	TRBV27	TRBJ2-7	TRBD1	TGTGCCAGCAGCAGTCGGGACAGCCCCTACGAGCAGTACTTC	CASSSRDSPYEQYF
NA	TRBV29-1	TRBJ2-7	NA	TGCAGCGTTGAAGACGGGGCTGGGGAGCAGTACTTC	CSVEDGAGEQYF
few	TRBV4-1	TRBJ1-2	TRBD1	TGCGCCAGCAGCCTAGGGACAGGAGCTGGCTACACCTTC	CASSLGTGAGYTF
NA	TRBV4-1	TRBJ1-2	NA	TGCGCCAGCAGCCAAGATCCTACAGTTAATGGCTACACCTTC	CASSQDPTVNGYTF
NA	TRBV11-2	TRBJ2-7	TRBD2	TGTGCCAGCAGCTTAGTGGCTAGCGGGATCTCCTACGAGCAGTACTTC	CASSLVASGISYEQYF
NA	TRBV29-1	TRBJ1-2	NA	TGCAGCGTTGAAGACTTTACGGAGGCTTCTAACTATGGCTACACCTTC	CSVEDFTEASNYGYTF